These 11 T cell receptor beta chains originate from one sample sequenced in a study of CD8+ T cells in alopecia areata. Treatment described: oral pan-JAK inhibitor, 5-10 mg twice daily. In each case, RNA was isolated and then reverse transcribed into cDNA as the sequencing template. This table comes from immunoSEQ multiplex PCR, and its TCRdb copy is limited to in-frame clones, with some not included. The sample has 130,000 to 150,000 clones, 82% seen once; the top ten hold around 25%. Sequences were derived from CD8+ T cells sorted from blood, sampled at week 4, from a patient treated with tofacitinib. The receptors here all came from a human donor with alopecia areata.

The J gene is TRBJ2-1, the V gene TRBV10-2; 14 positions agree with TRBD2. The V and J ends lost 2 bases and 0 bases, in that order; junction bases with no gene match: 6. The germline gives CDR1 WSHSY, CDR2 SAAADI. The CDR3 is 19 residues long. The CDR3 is CASSETGTSGGLSYNEQFF. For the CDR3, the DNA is TGCGCCAGCAGTGAGACCGGGACTAGCGGGGGCCTCTCCTACAATGAGCAGTTCTTC.

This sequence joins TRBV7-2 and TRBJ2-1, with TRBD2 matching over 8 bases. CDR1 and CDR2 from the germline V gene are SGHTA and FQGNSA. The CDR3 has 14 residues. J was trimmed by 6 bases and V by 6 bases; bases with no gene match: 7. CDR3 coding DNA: TGTGCCAGCAGATCCACCGGGGGGGCCAATGAGCAGTTCTTC. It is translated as CASRSTGGANEQFF.

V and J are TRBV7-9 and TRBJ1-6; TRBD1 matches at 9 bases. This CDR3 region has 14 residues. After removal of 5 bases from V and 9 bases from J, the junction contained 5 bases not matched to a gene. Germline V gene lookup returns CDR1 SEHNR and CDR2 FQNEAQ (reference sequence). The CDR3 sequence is CASSRTGESSPLHF. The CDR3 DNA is TGTGCCAGCAGCAGGACAGGGGAGAGTTCACCCCTCCACTTT.

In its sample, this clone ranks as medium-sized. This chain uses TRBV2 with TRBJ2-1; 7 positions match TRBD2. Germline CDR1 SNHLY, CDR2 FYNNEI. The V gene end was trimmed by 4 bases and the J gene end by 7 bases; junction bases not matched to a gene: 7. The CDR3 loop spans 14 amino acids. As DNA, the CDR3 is TGTGCCAGCAGTGGGATTTTACTAGCGAATGAGCAGTTCTTC. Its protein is CASSGILLANEQFF.

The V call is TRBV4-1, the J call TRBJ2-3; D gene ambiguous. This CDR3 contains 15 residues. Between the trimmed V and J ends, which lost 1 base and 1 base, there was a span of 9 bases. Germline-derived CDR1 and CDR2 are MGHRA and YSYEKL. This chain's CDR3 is CASSQGPPGTDTQYF. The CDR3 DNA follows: TGCGCCAGCAGCCAAGGACCCCCGGGCACAGATACGCAGTATTTT.

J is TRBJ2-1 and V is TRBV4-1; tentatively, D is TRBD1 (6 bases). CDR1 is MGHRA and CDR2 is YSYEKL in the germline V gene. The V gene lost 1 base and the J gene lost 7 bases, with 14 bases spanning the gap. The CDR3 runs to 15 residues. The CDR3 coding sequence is TGCGCCAGCAGCCAAGGCCGAACTAGGGGGAATGAGCAGTTCTTC. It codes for CASSQGRTRGNEQFF.

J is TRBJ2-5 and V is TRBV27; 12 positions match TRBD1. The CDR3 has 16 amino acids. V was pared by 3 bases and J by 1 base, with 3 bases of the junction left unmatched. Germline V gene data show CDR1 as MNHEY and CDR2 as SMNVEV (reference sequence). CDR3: CASSFGTGGGQETQYF. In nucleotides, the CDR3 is TGTGCCAGCAGTTTCGGGACAGGGGGCGGCCAAGAGACCCAGTACTTC.

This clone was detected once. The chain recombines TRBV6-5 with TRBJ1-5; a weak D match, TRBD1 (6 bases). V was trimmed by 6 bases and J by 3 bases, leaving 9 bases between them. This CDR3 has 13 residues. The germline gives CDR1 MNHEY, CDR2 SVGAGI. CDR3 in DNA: TGTGCCAGCAGACGGGACAACAATCAGCCCCAGCATTTT. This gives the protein CASRRDNNQPQHF.

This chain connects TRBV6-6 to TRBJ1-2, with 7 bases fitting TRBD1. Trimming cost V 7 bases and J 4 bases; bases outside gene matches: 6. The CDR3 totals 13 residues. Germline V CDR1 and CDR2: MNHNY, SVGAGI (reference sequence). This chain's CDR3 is CASTHRGSYGYTF. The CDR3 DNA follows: TGTGCCAGCACCCACAGGGGCTCCTATGGCTACACCTTC.

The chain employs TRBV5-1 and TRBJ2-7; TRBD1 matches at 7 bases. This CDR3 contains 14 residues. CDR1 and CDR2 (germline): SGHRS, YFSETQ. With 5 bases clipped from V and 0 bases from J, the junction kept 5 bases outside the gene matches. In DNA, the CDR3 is TGCGCCAGCAGGCCCGGGACAGCCTCCTACGAGCAGTACTTC. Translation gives CASRPGTASYEQYF.

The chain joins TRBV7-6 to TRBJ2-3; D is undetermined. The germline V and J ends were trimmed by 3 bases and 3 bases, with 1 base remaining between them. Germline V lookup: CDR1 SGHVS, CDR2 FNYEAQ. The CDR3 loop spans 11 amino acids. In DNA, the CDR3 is TGTGCCAGCAGCTTTACAGATACGCAGTATTTT. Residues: CASSFTDTQYF.